This entry is about one T cell receptor beta chain. This clonotype appeared many times. The clone's antigen remains unknown. Base-call qualities are not available, and no considerably larger clone is one nucleotide away. This entry comes from a study of T cell repertoires in breast cancer (dated by TCRdb to 2016 to 2018). The study in broad terms: Tumors, lymph nodes and peripheral blood lymphocytes from breast cancer patients were profiled in the study, along with peripheral blood from healthy control donors. Controls included nine healthy donors of an age range similar to the patients. Tumor-free lymph nodes were processed without enzymatic digestion, and blood samples were separated by Ficoll. Given the low mutational burden of breast cancer and the rarity of common mutations in breast cancer, it was reasoned that TCRs shared between breast cancer patients would target shared antigens. ER+/PR+ status was present in the majority of the 20 to 25 patient tumors that were analyzed for shared TCRs. Tumors and tumor-involved lymph nodes were minced and digested with Liberase and DNase, then filtered through 70-um and 40-um filters. On average, sequencing produced roughly 470,000 sequences per sample and 8 to 10 reads per input cell.

The study used an expanded emulsion RT-PCR method with primers for all TCR V genes to analyze paired alpha-beta TCRs of CD8+ T cells. Before emulsion RT-PCR, CD8+ T cells were isolated using a CD8 positive selection kit and then incubated overnight in approximately 10 IU/mL IL-2. From the cysteine up to the phenylalanine, the CDR3 has a length of 12 residues. CDR3 DNA is the only sequence kept; it has 36 bases, read in frame from the first base. V was cut back by 8 bases and J by 6 bases, leaving a gap of 14 bases between them. CDR1 and CDR2 were assigned from the germline V gene as MDHEN and SYDVKM. Overall study results and their limits: Approximately 17 TCR pairs were shared across seven or more patient tumors and rarely found in control blood, suggesting possible tumor specificity. TRBV7 predominated among shared TCRs, which may reflect tumor recognition or a mispriming bias from eight TRBV7 primers. Sentinel lymph nodes involved by tumor shared about fourfold more TCRs with matched tumor repertoires than tumor-free nodes did (approximately 8% versus 2%). Shared TCRs were encoded by various nucleotide sequences, which suggests selection and expansion based on antigen. Emulsion RT-PCR was regarded as qualitative rather than quantitative, because clone recovery was skewed by transcript abundance and primer differences. Genuine antitumor clones may have been missed because singleton TCRs were discarded and only part of each tumor was sampled.

Library construction relied on emulsion pairing. A second nested PCR with blocking oligos suppressed unpaired genes, then a third nested PCR added Illumina adaptors and barcodes. Each emulsion RT-PCR master mix held roughly 5,000-260,000 T cells and included C-region, Stepout and V-region primers. Emulsions were generated with the Micellula Emulsion and Purification Kit, and RT-PCR used Qiagen OneStep RT-PCR reagents. Pooled libraries were sequenced with paired-end 2 x 250 reads on an Illumina MiSeq. On the study's bioinformatics: Read pairs were joined in Galaxy and clipped at the engineered overlap into separate alpha and beta files; unclipped reads were discarded. Alpha-beta pairs were assigned with CompleteTCR, a MiTCR-based pipeline that links chains sharing read cluster identifiers using an R script. TCR sequences observed only once, about 1-3.1%, were removed as potential sequencing errors. Clones were called with MiXCR by TCRdb after fastp trimmed the public reads at Q25, and only in-frame beta chains were retained. Each entry is one CDR3 protein sequence, shown with its most common DNA and genes. The V and J calls, along with clone size, are taken from TCRdb and not from the paper's own processing. The sample table holds about 600 distinct CDR3 sequences, of which around 54% were seen once. The top ten clones comprise 90% to 95% of the sample.

This sequence was found in a pool of human donors with breast cancer or a healthy control (not recorded which). The chain uses TRBV28 and TRBJ2-7; the D gene remains uncertain. The sample taken for sequencing was CD8+ T cells. In nucleotides, the sequence is TGTGCCAGCCTTACCCAATACGGCGAGCAGTACTTC. It is translated as CASLTQYGEQYF.